Shown below are 23 T cell receptor beta chains from a single sample sequenced in a study of cytomegalovirus exposure and HLA in healthy donors. The PCR was carried out with 60 Vbeta primers and 13 Jbeta primers. Profiling relied on immunoSEQ multiplex PCR, and the TCRdb table lists in-frame clones only, not all of them. The repertoire has about 150,000 clones, about 9.2% of them found once; the top ten carry more than 6.5%. Sequenced input: PBMCs. The receptors here all came from a middle-aged woman in good health and CMV-seropositive.

This clone showed up just a few times. The chain uses TRBV5-1 and TRBJ2-7; a weak D match, TRBD1 (6 bases). Trimming cost V 4 bases and J 2 bases, with 13 bases left between them. CDR1 is SGHRS, CDR2 YFSETQ, per germline. This CDR3 is built from 14 residues. The CDR3 region is CASSPTGAPYEQYF. For the CDR3, the DNA is TGCGCCAGCAGCCCGACAGGAGCGCCCTACGAGCAGTACTTC.

Only a few counts were recorded for this clone. The V and J genes are TRBV19 and TRBJ2-1, with D tentatively TRBD1 (5 bases). V was trimmed by 2 bases and J by 5 bases, leaving 19 bases between them. The CDR3 runs 17 residues. Germline assignment: CDR1 LNHDA and CDR2 SQIVND (reference sequence). CDR3 sequence reads: CASSIHLVTVDNNEQFF. Written as DNA, the CDR3 is TGTGCCAGTAGTATACACCTCGTGACAGTAGACAACAATGAGCAGTTCTTC. The full variable domain, rest sourced from reference TRBV19 and TRBJ2-1, is DGGITQSPKYLFRKEGQNVTLSCEQNLNHDAMYWYRQDPGQGLRLIYYSQIVNDFQKGDIAEGYSVSREKKESFPLTVTSAQKNPTAFYLCASSIHLVTVDNNEQFFGPGTRLTVL.

The chain couples TRBV5-1 to TRBJ2-6, with 10 nucleotides matching TRBD1. V lost 0 bases, J lost 4 bases, and 7 bases stayed unmatched. Per the germline V gene, CDR1 is SGHRS and CDR2 is YFSETQ. The CDR3 is 18 amino acids. The CDR3 region has the DNA TGCGCCAGCAGCTTGGTGACAGGGGGCTTAGGAGGGGCCAACGTCCTGACTTTC. Amino acids: CASSLVTGGLGGANVLTF.

This clone appeared a few times. The gene calls are TRBV29-1 and TRBJ2-6, with no clear D. CDR1 and CDR2 from the germline V gene are SQVTM and ANQGSEA. The CDR3 extends over 14 amino acids. V lost 4 bases to trimming and J lost 0 bases, with 7 bases between them. The CDR3 DNA follows: TGCAGCGTTGCACTTCACTCTGGGGCCAACGTCCTGACTTTC. Translation gives CSVALHSGANVLTF.

The J gene is TRBJ1-2, the V gene TRBV7-9; D ambiguous. CDR3 size: 12 residues. V lost 3 bases and J lost 3, with 5 bases in between. CDR1 and CDR2 (germline): SEHNR, FQNEAQ (reference sequence). The CDR3, as DNA: TGTGCCAGCAGCTTTTCTGACTATGGCTACACCTTC. Translated: CASSFSDYGYTF.

The rearrangement uses TRBV6-5 and TRBJ1-5, with D uncertain. The CDR3 consists of 13 residues. Between the trimmed V and J ends, which lost 3 bases and 6 bases, there was a span of 9 bases. Germline CDR1 MNHEY, CDR2 SVGAGI. The CDR3 region is CASSYREGQPQHF. The DNA of the CDR3 is TGTGCCAGCAGTTATCGGGAGGGTCAGCCCCAGCATTTT.

This clone occurred a few times. The rearrangement links TRBV10-1 to TRBJ2-7; a weak D match, TRBD2 (6 bases). The CDR3 extends over 13 amino acids. V was clipped by 6 bases and J by 7 bases, with 16 bases between them. Germline loops: CDR1 WNHNN, CDR2 SYGVQD (reference sequence). Written as DNA, the CDR3 is TGCGCCAGCAGACCAACCGCCAGCGGGGAGCAGTACTTC. This sequence encodes CASRPTASGEQYF.

The chain combines TRBV19 with TRBJ2-2, with TRBD1 matching over 12 bases. CDR1 LNHDA and CDR2 SQIVND come from the germline V gene (reference sequence). Germline trimming cut 1 base from V and 7 bases from J; bases unmatched to any gene: 4. This CDR3 has 16 residues. CDR3 bases: TGTGCCAGTAGTATAGCCGGGACAGGGGGCAGCGGGGAGCTGTTTTTT. Protein sequence: CASSIAGTGGSGELFF. Variable domain in full (rest from reference TRBV19 and TRBJ2-2): DGGITQSPKYLFRKEGQNVTLSCEQNLNHDAMYWYRQDPGQGLRLIYYSQIVNDFQKGDIAEGYSVSREKKESFPLTVTSAQKNPTAFYLCASSIAGTGGSGELFFGEGSRLTVL.

The gene calls are TRBV18 and TRBJ1-3, with D possibly being TRBD1 (5 bases). CDR1 and CDR2 (germline): KGHSH, LQKENI. Trimming cost V 5 bases and J 2 bases, with 13 bases left between them. The CDR3 is made up of 15 amino acids. CDR3: CASSSTVTPGNTIYF. CDR3 bases: TGTGCCAGCTCATCGACAGTTACCCCTGGAAACACCATATATTTT.

This rearrangement joins TRBV5-1 to TRBJ1-2; 8 bases match TRBD1. Germline trimming cut 4 bases from V and 4 bases from J; bases unmatched to any gene: 9. The CDR3 totals 15 residues. Per the germline V gene, CDR1 is SGHRS and CDR2 is YFSETQ. For the CDR3, the DNA is TGCGCCAGCAGCCCCCGGACAGGGAGCCCCTATGGCTACACCTTC. Its protein product is CASSPRTGSPYGYTF. The complete variable domain, with remaining parts taken from reference TRBV5-1 and TRBJ1-2, reads KAGVTQTPRYLIKTRGQQVTLSCSPISGHRSVSWYQQTPGQGLQFLFEYFSETQRNKGNFPGRFSGRQFSNSRSEMNVSTLELGDSALYLCASSPRTGSPYGYTFGSGTRLTVV.

As regards this clone: This specimen includes other DNA sequences encoding the same CDR3. The gene calls are TRBV2 and TRBJ1-1, with TRBD1 identical over 11 bases. Per germline, CDR1 SNHLY and CDR2 FYNNEI. V lost 7 bases, J lost 5 bases, and 9 bases stayed unmatched. CDR3 length equals 15 residues. CDR3 coding DNA: TGTGCCAGCAAGGACAGGGGGCTTAGAGGAACTGAAGCTTTCTTT. It codes for CASKDRGLRGTEAFF.

Only a few counts were recorded for this clone. The V and J genes are TRBV7-2 and TRBJ2-2; 9 bases match TRBD1. The CDR3 is made up of 17 amino acids. Looked up from germline, CDR1 is SGHTA and CDR2 is FQGNSA. V lost 0 bases and J lost 5; bases outside the gene matches: 7. The CDR3: CASSLALGQGLTGELFF. CDR3 coding DNA: TGTGCCAGCAGCTTAGCGCTTGGACAGGGGCTAACCGGGGAGCTGTTTTTT.

This clone was observed a few times. This chain joins TRBV27 and TRBJ1-5, with D perhaps TRBD1 (5 bases). V was pared by 3 bases and J by 6 bases, with 12 bases between. This CDR3 comprises 14 residues. Germline CDR1 MNHEY, CDR2 SMNVEV (reference sequence). The CDR3 here is CASSFQGAGQPQHF. CDR3 bases: TGTGCCAGCAGTTTTCAAGGGGCCGGTCAGCCCCAGCATTTT.

This chain joins TRBV11-3 and TRBJ2-1; 7 nucleotides line up with TRBD2. The length of the CDR3 is 14 residues. J gave up 3 bases and V 3 bases, and 2 bases lay outside the gene matches. Germline assignment: CDR1 SGHNT and CDR2 YENEEA. CDR3 sequence reads: CASSLGGNYNEQFF. As DNA, the CDR3 is TGTGCCAGCAGCTTGGGGGGGAACTACAATGAGCAGTTCTTC.

This clone was recorded a few times. This chain joins TRBV4-1 and TRBJ2-3; D ambiguous. CDR1 MGHRA and CDR2 YSYEKL come from the germline V gene. Deletions cut 0 bases from V and 5 bases from J, with 6 bases between. The CDR3 has 13 amino acids. CDR3 in DNA: TGCGCCAGCAGCCAAGATGTGAGAGATACGCAGTATTTT. Residues: CASSQDVRDTQYF.

The chain employs TRBV10-1 and TRBJ1-1; 7 positions agree with TRBD1. The CDR3 consists of 11 residues. Germline V CDR1 and CDR2: WNHNN, SYGVQD (reference sequence). This CDR3 is CAGGRRPEAFF. The CDR3 DNA sequence: TGCGCAGGGGGCAGAAGACCTGAAGCTTTCTTT.

This clone was found a few times. V gene TRBV6-1 combines with J gene TRBJ2-1, with 10 bases matching TRBD2. Germline V lookup: CDR1 MNHNS, CDR2 SASEGT. Germline trimming cut 5 bases from V and 9 bases from J; bases unmatched to any gene: 10. This CDR3 is 15 amino acids long. The CDR3 sequence is CASSFQAGTSVEQFF. The CDR3 bases are TGTGCCAGCAGTTTCCAAGCTGGGACTAGCGTTGAGCAGTTCTTC.

This clone was seen a few times. J is TRBJ1-1 and V is TRBV19; perhaps TRBD1 as D (6 bases). Between the trimmed V and J ends, which lost 4 bases and 5 bases, there was a span of 11 bases. The germline V gene encodes CDR1 LNHDA and CDR2 SQIVND (reference sequence). The CDR3 spans 13 residues. The CDR3 protein is CASSTGVWTEAFF. CDR3 bases: TGTGCCAGTAGTACAGGGGTCTGGACTGAAGCTTTCTTT.

The gene calls are TRBV5-1 and TRBJ1-1; D is uncertain. Germline V gene lookup returns CDR1 SGHRS and CDR2 YFSETQ. Between the trimmed V and J ends, which lost 4 bases and 6 bases, there was a span of 13 bases. This CDR3 has 13 residues. The CDR3 coding sequence is TGCGCCAGCAGCGACTACAGTCAGGCTGAAGCTTTCTTT. It specifies CASSDYSQAEAFF.

The rearrangement joins TRBV10-3 to TRBJ1-1; 8 nucleotides line up with TRBD1. CDR3 length: 16 residues. Trimming at V came to 4 bases and at J to 4 bases, leaving 11 bases not matched to a gene. Germline V gives CDR1 ENHRY, CDR2 SYGVKD. Here the CDR3 DNA reads TGTGCCATCAGTGGGGGGGAGCAGGGGGCTGTCACTGAAGCTTTCTTT. Protein product: CAISGGEQGAVTEAFF.

This clone was counted only a few times. The chain has TRBV29-1 and TRBJ1-2; tentatively, D is TRBD1 (5 bases). Trimming shortened V by 7 bases and J by 6 bases, and 15 bases separated the two germline ends. The CDR3 has 12 amino acids. The germline V gene has CDR1 SQVTM and CDR2 ANQGSEA. CDR3: CSGVLTEDGYTF. The CDR3 DNA reads TGCAGCGGGGTACTGACAGAAGATGGCTACACCTTC.

The chain has TRBV7-8 and TRBJ2-7, with D perhaps matching TRBD1 (6 bases). The CDR3 is made up of 12 amino acids. Trimming left V 8 bases short and J 3 bases short, with 11 bases between. Per the germline V gene, CDR1 is SGHVS and CDR2 is FQNEAQ. The CDR3 DNA reads TGTGCCAGCTCCAGGGGATACTACGAGCAGTACTTC. Translating it yields CASSRGYYEQYF.

V is TRBV5-4 and J is TRBJ1-1; 7 bases match TRBD1. Germline lookup yields CDR1 SGHNT and CDR2 YYREEE (reference sequence). The junction had 6 bases not matched to a gene; V was cut back by 4 bases and J by 0 bases. This CDR3 contains 15 residues. The CDR3 DNA reads as TGTGCCAGCAGCCCTCGACAGGGCGTGAACACTGAAGCTTTCTTT. Translated, it gives CASSPRQGVNTEAFF.